What follows are 11 T cell receptor beta chains derived from one specimen sequenced in a study of blood T cell repertoires in COVID-19. The protocol was immunoSEQ multiplex PCR, while the TCRdb copy is restricted to in-frame clones and leaves out a portion. The data contain 45,000 or so clones, approximately 80% of them singletons. Input material: peripheral blood. All receptors come from a man older than 75 with acute or convalescent COVID-19.

The chain has TRBV5-1 and TRBJ2-3; 12 nucleotides match TRBD2. This CDR3 has 15 amino acids. V was pared by 4 bases and J by 5 bases, with 5 bases of the junction left unmatched. Per the germline V gene, CDR1 is SGHRS and CDR2 is YFSETQ. CDR3 bases: TGCGCCAGCAGCGACGCTAGCGGGAGGGGAGATACGCAGTATTTT. Translating it yields CASSDASGRGDTQYF.

The J gene is TRBJ1-1, the V gene TRBV4-2; D unresolved. V shed 2 bases and J shed 4 bases, with 20 bases lying between them. CDR1 is LGHNA, CDR2 YNFKEQ, per germline. The CDR3 has 17 amino acids. DNA of the CDR3: TGTGCCAGCAGCCAACCCCTTAGAACCGCGGCGAGCACTGAAGCTTTCTTT. Protein: CASSQPLRTAASTEAFF.

V usage is TRBV2 and J usage is TRBJ1-4, with TRBD1 matching 10 bases. V gave up 8 bases and J gave up 7 bases; unmatched junction bases: 4. Germline assignment: CDR1 SNHLY and CDR2 FYNNEI. The CDR3 length is 13 residues. CDR3 DNA sequence: TGTGCCAGCGAGAGGGACAGGGGTGAAAAACTGTTTTTT. Translation: CASERDRGEKLFF.

This clone came up a few times. This chain joins TRBV6-5 and TRBJ2-1, with 12 bases identical to TRBD2. This CDR3 comprises 14 residues. From germline, CDR1 is MNHEY and CDR2 SVGAGI. V trimming: 7 bases; J trimming: 4 bases; junction bases outside the gene matches: 2. The chain's CDR3 is CASKLAGGYNEQFF. Written as DNA, the CDR3 is TGTGCCAGCAAACTAGCGGGAGGTTACAATGAGCAGTTCTTC.

This clone has a single count. The genes are TRBV18 and TRBJ2-7; D perhaps matches TRBD2 (5 bases). CDR3 size: 14 residues. V was clipped by 5 bases and J by 3 bases, with 14 bases between them. From germline, CDR1 is KGHSH and CDR2 LQKENI. CDR3 sequence: CASSAQEGSYEQYF. DNA of the CDR3: TGTGCCAGCTCAGCGCAAGAGGGTAGCTACGAGCAGTACTTC.

This clone was recorded at least ten times. This chain uses TRBV28 with TRBJ1-2, with a possible D match to TRBD1 (6 bases). Trimming took off 7 bases at V and 5 bases at J, with 23 bases between the two ends. The CDR3 extends over 16 amino acids. Germline V gene sequence: CDR1 MDHEN, CDR2 SYDVKM. The CDR3 loop reads CASISWTAPLLYGYTF. The CDR3 DNA follows: TGTGCCAGCATTAGTTGGACAGCTCCTCTTTTGTATGGCTACACCTTC.

This chain links TRBV19 with TRBJ1-2; D might be TRBD1 (6 bases). This CDR3 comprises 12 residues. The V end was cut by 10 bases, the J end by 4 bases, with 13 bases between. The V gene's germline CDR1 is LNHDA and CDR2 SQIVND (reference sequence). The CDR3, as DNA: TGTGCCACCCACGAGGGGGTCTATGGCTACACCTTC. The encoded protein is CATHEGVYGYTF.

The V call is TRBV12-5, the J call TRBJ1-3; no reliable D call. The CDR3 is made up of 18 amino acids. Germline values: CDR1 LGHNT, CDR2 FRNRAP. The V and J ends lost 0 bases and 0 bases respectively, with 15 bases between them. CDR3 bases: TGTGCTAGTGGTTTGGTCGCAATGACACCTATCTCTGGAAACACCATATATTTT. Its protein is CASGLVAMTPISGNTIYF.

This clone was counted at least ten times. The chain recombines TRBV2 with TRBJ1-2, with a weak D call TRBD1 (6 bases). Germline values: CDR1 SNHLY, CDR2 FYNNEI. The V end lost 6 bases, the J end lost 7 bases, and 18 bases lay between the germline ends. This CDR3 has 14 amino acids. The DNA of the CDR3 is TGTGCCAGCAGCCTGACGCGGGGGGCGGGTGGCTACACCTTC. It encodes CASSLTRGAGGYTF.

The chain couples TRBV9 to TRBJ1-2; D remains unclear. Germline values: CDR1 SGDLS, CDR2 YYNGEE. CDR3 length: 15 residues. Trimming cost V 0 bases and J 0 bases, with 9 bases left between them. Here the CDR3 DNA reads TGTGCCAGCAGCGTAGCCTCAGGTGCTAACTATGGCTACACCTTC. Translated: CASSVASGANYGYTF.

This chain connects TRBV19 to TRBJ1-1; D is ambiguous. V was pared by 6 bases and J by 0 bases, with 11 bases between. Per germline, CDR1 LNHDA and CDR2 SQIVND (reference sequence). The CDR3 contains 14 residues. Here the CDR3 DNA reads TGTGCCAGTAGAACAGCTAACTTGAACACTGAAGCTTTCTTT. Amino acid sequence: CASRTANLNTEAFF.